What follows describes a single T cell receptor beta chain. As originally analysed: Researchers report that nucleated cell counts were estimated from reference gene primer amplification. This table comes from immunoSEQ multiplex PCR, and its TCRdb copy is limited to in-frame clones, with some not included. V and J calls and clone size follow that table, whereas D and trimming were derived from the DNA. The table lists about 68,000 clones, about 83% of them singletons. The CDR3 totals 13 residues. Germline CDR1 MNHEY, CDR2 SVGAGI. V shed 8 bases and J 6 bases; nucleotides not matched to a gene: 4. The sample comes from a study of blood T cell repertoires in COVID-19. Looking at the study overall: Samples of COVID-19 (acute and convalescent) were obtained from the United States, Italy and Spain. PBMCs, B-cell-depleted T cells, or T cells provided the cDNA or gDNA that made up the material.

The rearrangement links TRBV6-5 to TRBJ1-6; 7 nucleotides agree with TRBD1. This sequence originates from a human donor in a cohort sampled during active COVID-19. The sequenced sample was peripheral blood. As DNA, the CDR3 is TGTGCCAGCGAGGACAGGACTAATTCACCCCTCCACTTT. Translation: CASEDRTNSPLHF.